This T cell receptor (beta chain) was recovered during a study of PD-L1 blockade in urothelial cancer. Study-wide background: Blood was analyzed 3 weeks (second dose) and 6 weeks after treatment start. Each blood sample yielded a median of roughly 150,000 T cells.

Findings and caveats of the study: When measured at 3 weeks, tumor-associated blood clones expanded more in durable-benefit patients.

In each PCR, synthetic TCR analog templates were spiked in. Assay: immunoSEQ multiplex PCR; the TCRdb copy retains only in-frame clones and omits some. This table has under 35,000 clones, about 87% appearing once. Worth noting for this clone: Its specificity is unknown.

V shed 3 bases and J 7 bases; nucleotides not matched to a gene: 5. Germline V gene data show CDR1 as MGHRA and CDR2 as YSYEKL. The CDR3 runs 15 residues. The TCR sequence derives from a man in his fifties or sixties with urothelial cancer. V usage is TRBV4-1 and J usage is TRBJ1-4; 10 bases map to TRBD1. Sequencing was performed on PBMCs, taken around atezolizumab (anti-PD-L1) treatment. The chain's CDR3 is CASSHGDRGAEKLFF. CDR3 coding DNA: TGCGCCAGCAGCCACGGGGACAGGGGCGCTGAAAAACTGTTTTTT.